The present T cell receptor beta chain was sequenced within a study of blood T cells in healthy people across ages. Broader study findings: Naive T cell percentage showed a strong correlation with TCR beta diversity. Age brought a roughly linear fall in TCR beta diversity measured per million T cells.

About this clonotype itself: Its cognate antigen is unknown.

A J-beta primer mix and a sample-barcoded 5' primer were used in a second PCR of roughly 7 to 12 cycles. TCRdb re-analysed the 5' RACE reads in MiXCR, keeping a single row per CDR3 protein. Among hundreds of thousands of distinct CDR3 sequences, around 42% were seen once, and the ten largest hold roughly 19%. Donors were healthy Caucasian individuals from Russia aged roughly 6 to 95. Each donor had about 9.6 milliliters of peripheral blood drawn. This CDR3 spans 16 amino acids. Germline lookup yields CDR1 MGHDK and CDR2 SYGVNS. V lost 0 bases to trimming and J lost 1 base, with 7 bases between them. The sequenced sample consisted of blood. V and J are TRBV25-1 and TRBJ2-6; tentatively, D is TRBD2 (5 bases). This TCR was recovered from a man aged 55-75 years in good health. DNA for the CDR3: TGTGCCAGCAGTGAATATAGGAGGTCTGGGGCCAACGTCCTGACTTTC. Protein sequence: CASSEYRRSGANVLTF.